This T cell receptor beta chain comes out of a study of cytomegalovirus exposure and HLA in healthy donors. General study findings and limits: Reports described diagnosis of cytomegalovirus status by the classifier as highly specific and sensitive. Usually a TCR sequence was rare, but some public TCRs were found in many donors.

The sample holds a few counts of this clone. Antigen specificity is unknown. Assay: immunoSEQ multiplex PCR; the TCRdb copy retains only in-frame clones and omits some. The sample lists about 240,000 clones; approximately 83% were seen once. Sequenced input: PBMCs. The TCR was taken from a woman in her 30s in good health and CMV-seropositive.

The CDR3 spells CASSPGQTQETQYF. The CDR3 DNA reads TGCGCCAGCAGCCCGGGACAGACCCAAGAGACCCAGTACTTC. The gene calls are TRBV5-1 and TRBJ2-5; TRBD1 agrees at 7 bases. Per germline, CDR1 SGHRS and CDR2 YFSETQ. The V gene end was trimmed by 4 bases and the J gene end by 1 base; junction bases not matched to a gene: 4. This CDR3 region has 14 residues.